The 20 T cell receptor beta chains in this list originate from one sample, sequenced in a study of blood T cell repertoires in COVID-19. Sequencing used immunoSEQ multiplex PCR; TCRdb keeps in-frame clones, though not all of them. The sample carries around 100,000 clones, less than 85% recorded once. Sequenced material: peripheral blood. The receptor source for this set is a man between 65 and 79 years old with active or convalescent COVID-19.

The chain joins TRBV5-8 to TRBJ1-1, with 9 bases lining up with TRBD1. The CDR3 spans 15 residues. The V gene's germline CDR1 is SGHTS and CDR2 YDEGEE. V lost 4 bases and J lost 0; bases outside the gene matches: 4. As DNA, the CDR3 is TGTGCCAGCAGCCCCTGGACAGGGGTGAACACTGAAGCTTTCTTT. This codes for CASSPWTGVNTEAFF. The full variable domain, with the rest looked up from reference TRBV5-8 and TRBJ1-1, is EAGVTQSPTHLIKTRGQQATLRCSPISGHTSVYWYQQALGLGLQFLLWYDEGEERNRGNFPPRFSGRQFPNYSSELNVNALELEDSALYLCASSPWTGVNTEAFFGQGTRLTVV.

V and J are TRBV30 and TRBJ1-6, with D possibly TRBD1 on 6 matching bases. The CDR3 runs to 12 residues. Germline V gene sequence: CDR1 GTSNPN, CDR2 SVGIG (reference sequence). Trimming removed 3 bases at V and 6 bases at J, with 6 bases between. The CDR3 nucleotides are TGTGCCTGGAGACAGGGTAATTCACCCCTCCACTTT. This gives the protein CAWRQGNSPLHF. The whole variable domain, filled in from reference TRBV30 and TRBJ1-6, reads SQTIHQWPATLVQPVGSPLSLECTVEGTSNPNLYWYRQAAGRGLQLLFYSVGIGQISSEVPQNLSASRPQDRQFILSSKKLLLSDSGFYLCAWRQGNSPLHFGNGTRLTVT.

This clone was recorded a few times. Distinct nucleotide sequences in the sample also encode this CDR3. The J gene is TRBJ1-4, the V gene TRBV5-1; 7 bases match TRBD1. Germline V gives CDR1 SGHRS, CDR2 YFSETQ. V gave up 4 bases and J gave up 0 bases; unmatched junction bases: 3. This CDR3 is 15 amino acids long. The CDR3 region is CASSQGQTTNEKLFF. For the CDR3, the DNA is TGCGCCAGCAGCCAGGGACAGACAACTAATGAAAAACTGTTTTTT.

In DNA form, the CDR3 reads TGTGCCAGCTCACCTATGGACAGCTCCTACAATGAGCAGTTCTTC. Encoded protein: CASSPMDSSYNEQFF. This chain joins TRBV18 and TRBJ2-1; D perhaps matches TRBD1 (6 bases). The CDR3 totals 15 residues. The V end lost 3 bases, the J end lost 0 bases, and 9 bases lay between the germline ends. The V gene's germline CDR1 is KGHSH and CDR2 LQKENI.

J is TRBJ1-5 and V is TRBV5-1; perhaps TRBD1 as D (5 bases). The CDR3 spans 14 residues. Trimming removed 0 bases from V and 1 base from J, with 5 bases in between. Germline values: CDR1 SGHRS, CDR2 YFSETQ. Here the CDR3 reads CASSLEGSNQPQHF. The CDR3 DNA is TGCGCCAGCAGCTTGGAGGGGAGCAATCAGCCCCAGCATTTT. Full variable domain (missing parts from reference TRBV5-1 and TRBJ1-5): KAGVTQTPRYLIKTRGQQVTLSCSPISGHRSVSWYQQTPGQGLQFLFEYFSETQRNKGNFPGRFSGRQFSNSRSEMNVSTLELGDSALYLCASSLEGSNQPQHFGDGTRLSIL.

The chain employs TRBV28 and TRBJ2-7, with 7 bases matching TRBD2. The CDR3 consists of 14 residues. CDR1 MDHEN and CDR2 SYDVKM come from the germline V gene. The V gene end was trimmed by 5 bases and the J gene end by 3 bases; junction bases not matched to a gene: 7. CDR3 in amino acids: CASSGSGKIYEQYF. CDR3 nucleotides: TGTGCCAGCAGTGGGAGCGGGAAGATCTACGAGCAGTACTTC.

The V gene is TRBV7-3, the J gene TRBJ1-6, with D possibly TRBD1 on 6 matching bases. The germline V gene has CDR1 SGHTA and CDR2 FQGTGA. Trimming took off 2 bases at V and 7 bases at J, with 15 bases between the two ends. The CDR3 consists of 16 residues. The CDR3 is CASSLQGQGTNSPLHF. The CDR3 nucleotides are TGTGCCAGCAGCTTACAAGGTCAGGGGACGAATTCACCCCTCCACTTT.

To note about this clone: The same CDR3 can be traced to other DNA sequences in this sample. The chain links TRBV7-9 to TRBJ2-3; D gene ambiguous. The CDR3 contains 12 residues. CDR1 and CDR2 from the germline V gene are SEHNR and FQNEAQ (reference sequence). Trimming cost V 4 bases and J 0 bases, with 2 bases left between them. The CDR3 loop reads CASSSSTDTQYF. DNA for the CDR3: TGTGCCAGCAGCTCGAGCACAGATACGCAGTATTTT.

V usage is TRBV15 and J usage is TRBJ2-7, with TRBD1 matching over 7 bases. The CDR3 covers 15 residues. Germline values: CDR1 LNHNV, CDR2 YYDKDF (reference sequence). The V gene end was trimmed by 5 bases and the J gene end by 5 bases; junction bases not matched to a gene: 12. CDR3 in DNA: TGTGCCACCAGCCCCACAGGGGTCGGCGTTGACGAGCAGTACTTC. This gives the protein CATSPTGVGVDEQYF.

This chain joins TRBV2 and TRBJ1-1, with D tentatively TRBD1 (5 bases). The V gene's germline CDR1 is SNHLY and CDR2 FYNNEI. The V end was cut by 6 bases, the J end by 2 bases, with 10 bases between. The CDR3 contains 13 residues. CDR3 region: CASRIQVNTEAFF. The CDR3 DNA sequence: TGTGCCAGCAGGATACAGGTAAACACTGAAGCTTTCTTT.

This clone has just a few counts. The chain employs TRBV19 and TRBJ1-1; 9 bases are a match to TRBD1. With V trimmed by 8 bases and J by 10 bases, 11 bases remained unmatched. The CDR3 sequence is 13 residues long. Germline V gene sequence: CDR1 LNHDA, CDR2 SQIVND (reference sequence). The CDR3 protein is CASSGTGFVPAFF. The CDR3, as DNA: TGTGCCAGTTCCGGGACAGGGTTCGTTCCAGCTTTCTTT.

The rearrangement links TRBV29-1 to TRBJ2-7, with 7 bases fitting TRBD2. CDR1 and CDR2 (germline): SQVTM, ANQGSEA. CDR3 length: 16 residues. The V gene end was trimmed by 6 bases and the J gene end by 5 bases; junction bases not matched to a gene: 19. The chain's CDR3 is CSVAGKVERGVDEQYF. The DNA for the CDR3 is TGCAGCGTCGCTGGGAAGGTAGAGCGGGGAGTGGACGAGCAGTACTTC.

The genes are TRBV6-1 and TRBJ1-2; D is uncertain. CDR3 length equals 14 residues. CDR1 MNHNS and CDR2 SASEGT come from the germline V gene. The V and J ends lost 3 bases and 2 bases respectively, with 10 bases between them. The CDR3 loop reads CASSELRRNYGYTF. The CDR3 bases are TGTGCCAGCAGTGAGCTCCGCAGAAACTATGGCTACACCTTC.

This sequence joins TRBV6-1 and TRBJ1-5; D call uncertain. There are 16 residues in the CDR3. V was pared by 3 bases and J by 7 bases, with 19 bases between. CDR1 is MNHNS and CDR2 is SASEGT in the germline V gene. The CDR3 DNA follows: TGTGCCAGCAGTGATTATCCCCAGCGGGCAAACCAGCCCCAGCATTTT. The encoded protein is CASSDYPQRANQPQHF.

The chain combines TRBV20-1 with TRBJ2-1; 11 bases fit TRBD1. Germline lookup yields CDR1 DFQATT and CDR2 SNEGSKA (reference sequence). CDR3 length equals 15 residues. J was trimmed by 13 bases and V by 3 bases; bases with no gene match: 14. The DNA of the CDR3 is TGCAGTGCTAGTGCCCGGGACAGGGGGGGTAATTTTCAGTTCTTC. Translation: CSASARDRGGNFQFF.

The sample holds a few counts of this clone. CDR3 bases: TGTGCCAGCAGCGTAGACAGTTCCCAGCCCCAGCATTTT. Protein: CASSVDSSQPQHF. The chain carries TRBV9 and TRBJ1-5; no reliable D call. Germline CDR1 is SGDLS and CDR2 is YYNGEE. The CDR3 runs 13 residues. Trimming took 0 bases from V and 7 from J, leaving 8 bases between them.

J is TRBJ1-1 and V is TRBV19; weak D call: TRBD1 (6 bases). Trimming stripped 3 bases from V and 0 bases from J, with 17 bases between. CDR1 is LNHDA, CDR2 SQIVND, per germline (reference sequence). This CDR3 has 17 amino acids. CDR3 sequence (DNA): TGTGCCAGTAGTATCGCCAGGGGCCGCCGGTTGAACACTGAAGCTTTCTTT. Translated: CASSIARGRRLNTEAFF.

CDR3 residues: CASSSGGNTGELFF. DNA of the CDR3: TGCGCCAGCAGTAGCGGGGGAAACACCGGGGAGCTGTTTTTT. V usage is TRBV10-2 and J usage is TRBJ2-2; 8 nucleotides agree with TRBD2. CDR1 and CDR2 (germline): WSHSY, SAAADI. V dropped 5 bases and J dropped 2; count of bases not matched to a gene: 1. CDR3 length: 14 residues.

The chain links TRBV2 to TRBJ2-3, with D perhaps matching TRBD1 (6 bases). This CDR3 has 13 residues. V gave up 4 bases and J gave up 4 bases, with 9 bases separating them. Germline values: CDR1 SNHLY, CDR2 FYNNEI. The CDR3 DNA sequence: TGTGCCAGCAGTGCACAGGGAGCAGATACGCAGTATTTT. Residues: CASSAQGADTQYF. The entire variable domain, with the rest obtained from reference TRBV2 and TRBJ2-3, is as follows: EPEVTQTPSHQVTQMGQEVILRCVPISNHLYFYWYRQILGQKVEFLVSFYNNEISEKSEIFDDQFSVERPDGSNFTLKIRSTKLEDSAMYFCASSAQGADTQYFGPGTRLTVL.

V is TRBV5-6 and J is TRBJ2-3; 9 bases agree with TRBD1. The CDR3 length is 15 residues. V lost 0 bases, J lost 4 bases, and 3 bases stayed unmatched. Germline loops: CDR1 SGHDT, CDR2 YYEEEE. DNA of the CDR3: TGTGCCAGCAGCTTGGACAGGGGGCTCGCAGATACGCAGTATTTT. Amino acid sequence: CASSLDRGLADTQYF.